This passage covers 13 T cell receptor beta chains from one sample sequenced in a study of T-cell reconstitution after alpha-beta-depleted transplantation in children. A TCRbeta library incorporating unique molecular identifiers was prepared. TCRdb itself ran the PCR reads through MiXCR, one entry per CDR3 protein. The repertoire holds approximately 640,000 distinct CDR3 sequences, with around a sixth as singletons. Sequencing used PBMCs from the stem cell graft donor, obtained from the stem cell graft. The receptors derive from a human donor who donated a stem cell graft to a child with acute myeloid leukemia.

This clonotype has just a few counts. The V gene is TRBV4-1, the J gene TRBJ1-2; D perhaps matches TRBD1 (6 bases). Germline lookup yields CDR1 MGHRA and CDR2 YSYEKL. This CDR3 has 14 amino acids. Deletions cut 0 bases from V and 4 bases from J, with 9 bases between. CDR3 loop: CASSQDRTAYGYTF. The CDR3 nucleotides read TGCGCCAGCAGCCAAGACCGGACAGCCTATGGCTACACCTTC.

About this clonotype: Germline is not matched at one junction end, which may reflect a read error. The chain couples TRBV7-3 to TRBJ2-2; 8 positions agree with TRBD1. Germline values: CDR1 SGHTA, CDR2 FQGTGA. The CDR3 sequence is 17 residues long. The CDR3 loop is CASSLTSGQGGTGELFF. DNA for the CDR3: TGTGCCAGCAGCCTAACTTCCGGACAGGGTGGCACCGGGGAGCTGTTTTTT.

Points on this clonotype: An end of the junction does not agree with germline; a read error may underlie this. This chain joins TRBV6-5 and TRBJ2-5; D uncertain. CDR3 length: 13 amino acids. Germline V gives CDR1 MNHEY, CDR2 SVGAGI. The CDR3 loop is CASSYTKQGTQYF. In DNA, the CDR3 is TGTGCCAGCAGTTACACGAAACAAGGGACCCAGTACTTC.

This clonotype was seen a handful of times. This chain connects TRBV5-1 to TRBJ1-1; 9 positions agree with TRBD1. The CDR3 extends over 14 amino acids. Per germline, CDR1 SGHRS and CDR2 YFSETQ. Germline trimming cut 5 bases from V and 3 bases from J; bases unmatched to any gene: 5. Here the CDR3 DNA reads TGCGCCAGCAGACACCGGACAGGGGACACTGAAGCTTTCTTT. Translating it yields CASRHRTGDTEAFF. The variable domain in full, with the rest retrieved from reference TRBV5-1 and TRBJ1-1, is KAGVTQTPRYLIKTRGQQVTLSCSPISGHRSVSWYQQTPGQGLQFLFEYFSETQRNKGNFPGRFSGRQFSNSRSEMNVSTLELGDSALYLCASRHRTGDTEAFFGQGTRLTVV.

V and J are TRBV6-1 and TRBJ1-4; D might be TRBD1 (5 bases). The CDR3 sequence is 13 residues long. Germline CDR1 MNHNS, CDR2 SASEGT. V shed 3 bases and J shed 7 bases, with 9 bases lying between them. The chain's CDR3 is CASSDTGPEKLFF. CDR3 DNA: TGTGCCAGCAGTGATACAGGACCTGAAAAACTGTTTTTT.

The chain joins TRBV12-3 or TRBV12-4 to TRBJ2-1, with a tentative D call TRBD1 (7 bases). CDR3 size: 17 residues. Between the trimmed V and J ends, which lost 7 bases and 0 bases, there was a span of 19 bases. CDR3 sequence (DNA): TGTGCCAGCATCCGACAGGGACTCCTAAGCTCCTACAATGAGCAGTTCTTC. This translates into CASIRQGLLSSYNEQFF.

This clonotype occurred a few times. The CDR3 coding sequence is TGTGCCACCAGTGATTCGGACGGGACGGAAGGTCCTGTAGCCTGGGATACGCAGTATTTT. The encoded protein is CATSDSDGTEGPVAWDTQYF. This chain joins TRBV24-1 and TRBJ2-3; D is tentatively TRBD1 or TRBD2 (5 bases each). Trimming removed 2 bases at V and 6 bases at J, with 29 bases between. The CDR3 has 20 amino acids. Germline V gene lookup returns CDR1 KGHDR and CDR2 SFDVKD.

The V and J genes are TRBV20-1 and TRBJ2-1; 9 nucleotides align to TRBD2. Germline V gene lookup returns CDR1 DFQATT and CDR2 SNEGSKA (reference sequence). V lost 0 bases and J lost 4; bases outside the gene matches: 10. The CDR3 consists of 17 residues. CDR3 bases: TGCAGTGCTAGAGATCACCTGACTAGCGGAATATACAATGAGCAGTTCTTC. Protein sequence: CSARDHLTSGIYNEQFF.

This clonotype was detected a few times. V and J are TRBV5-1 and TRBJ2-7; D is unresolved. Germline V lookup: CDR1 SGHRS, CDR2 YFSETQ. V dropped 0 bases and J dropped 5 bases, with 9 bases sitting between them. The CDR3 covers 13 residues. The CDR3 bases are TGCGCCAGCAGCTTGGGGGGATGGAACGAGCAGTACTTC. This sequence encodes CASSLGGWNEQYF. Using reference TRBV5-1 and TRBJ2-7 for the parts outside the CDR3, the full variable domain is KAGVTQTPRYLIKTRGQQVTLSCSPISGHRSVSWYQQTPGQGLQFLFEYFSETQRNKGNFPGRFSGRQFSNSRSEMNVSTLELGDSALYLCASSLGGWNEQYFGPGTRLTVT.

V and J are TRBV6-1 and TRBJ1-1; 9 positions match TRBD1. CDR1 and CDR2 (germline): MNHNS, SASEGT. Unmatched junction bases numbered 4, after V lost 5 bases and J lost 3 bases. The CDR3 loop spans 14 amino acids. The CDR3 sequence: CASSTRQGDTEAFF. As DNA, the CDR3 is TGTGCCAGCAGTACAAGACAGGGGGACACTGAAGCTTTCTTT.

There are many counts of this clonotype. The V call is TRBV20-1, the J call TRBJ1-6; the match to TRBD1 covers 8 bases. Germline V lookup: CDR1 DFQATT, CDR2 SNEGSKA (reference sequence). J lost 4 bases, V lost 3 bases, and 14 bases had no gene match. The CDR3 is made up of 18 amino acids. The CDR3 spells CSASSIGTGVFYNSPLHF. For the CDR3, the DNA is TGCAGTGCTAGCTCGATAGGGACAGGAGTTTTTTATAATTCACCCCTCCACTTT.

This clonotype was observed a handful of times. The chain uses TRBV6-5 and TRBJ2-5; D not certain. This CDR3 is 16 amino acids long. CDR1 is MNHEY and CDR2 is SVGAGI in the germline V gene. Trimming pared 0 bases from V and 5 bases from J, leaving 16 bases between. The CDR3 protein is CASSYSEALSGETQYF. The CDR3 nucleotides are TGTGCCAGCAGTTACTCGGAAGCGCTTTCCGGGGAGACCCAGTACTTC.

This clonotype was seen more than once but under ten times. The CDR3 reads CASSYVRRNTEAFF. Written as DNA, the CDR3 is TGTGCCAGCAGTTATGTGAGGAGGAACACTGAAGCTTTCTTT. The chain uses TRBV6-5 and TRBJ1-1; D ambiguous. Germline V CDR1 and CDR2: MNHEY, SVGAGI. The CDR3 extends over 14 amino acids. V was cut by 3 bases and J by 1 base, with 9 bases left in between.